The 20 T cell receptor beta chains below come from one sample, sequenced in a study of cytomegalovirus exposure and HLA in healthy donors. The PCR ran on 60 Vbeta and 13 Jbeta primers. Some clones are missing from TCRdb's copy, which holds only in-frame ones; the method was immunoSEQ multiplex PCR. The table has fewer than 80,000 clones, less than 80% seen once. The sample comprised PBMCs. These receptors came from a young man in good health and CMV-seronegative.

This chain uses TRBV6-6 with TRBJ2-2; 8 bases map to TRBD2. The germline V gene has CDR1 MNHNY and CDR2 SVGAGI (reference sequence). The CDR3 totals 15 residues. The V gene end was trimmed by 6 bases and the J gene end by 4 bases; junction bases not matched to a gene: 7. DNA for the CDR3: TGTGCCAGCAGGGAGAAGCGGGGGAGCACCGGGGAGCTGTTTTTT. This codes for CASREKRGSTGELFF.

This chain links TRBV28 with TRBJ2-1; TRBD2 matches 10 bases. With 7 bases clipped from V and 9 bases from J, the junction kept 15 bases outside the gene matches. The CDR3 consists of 16 residues. Germline lookup yields CDR1 MDHEN and CDR2 SYDVKM. CDR3 sequence: CASIPGSSGRLGEQFF. For the CDR3, the DNA is TGTGCCAGCATCCCGGGTTCTAGCGGGAGACTTGGTGAGCAGTTCTTC.

The genes are TRBV10-1 and TRBJ2-1, with D perhaps TRBD2 (5 bases). CDR3 length: 13 residues. V was cut by 2 bases and J by 7 bases, with 9 bases left in between. CDR1 and CDR2 from the germline V gene are WNHNN and SYGVQD (reference sequence). CDR3 sequence (DNA): TGCGCCAGCAGTGAGCGCCGGGAAAATGAGCAGTTCTTC. This codes for CASSERRENEQFF.

The chain has TRBV25-1 and TRBJ2-2, with 9 bases identical to TRBD1. V shed 10 bases and J 7 bases; nucleotides not matched to a gene: 10. Germline V CDR1 and CDR2: MGHDK, SYGVNS. CDR3 length: 14 amino acids. The CDR3 coding sequence is TGTGCCACTAGAAAAGGGACAGGGATCGGGGAGCTGTTTTTT. Its translation: CATRKGTGIGELFF.

There are a few counts of this clone. The rearrangement links TRBV10-1 to TRBJ1-2; D is unresolved. The CDR3 is made up of 16 amino acids. Germline assignment: CDR1 WNHNN and CDR2 SYGVQD (reference sequence). V lost 8 bases to trimming and J lost 4 bases, with 23 bases between them. This CDR3 reads CASGLRAVRLFYGYTF. The CDR3 nucleotides are TGCGCCAGCGGACTAAGGGCAGTCCGGCTCTTCTATGGCTACACCTTC.

This chain connects TRBV4-2 to TRBJ1-2; D may be TRBD1 (6 bases). V gave up 0 bases and J gave up 3 bases, with 14 bases separating them. The CDR3 spans 16 residues. CDR1 LGHNA and CDR2 YNFKEQ come from the germline V gene. CDR3 amino acids: CASSQDPTGMDYGYTF. CDR3 DNA sequence: TGTGCCAGCAGCCAAGATCCCACAGGGATGGACTATGGCTACACCTTC.

The gene calls are TRBV7-2 and TRBJ2-5; 10 bases align to TRBD2. CDR3 length equals 16 residues. J lost 2 bases, V lost 1 base, and 4 bases had no gene match. Germline CDR1 reads SGHTA; CDR2 reads FQGNSA. Here the CDR3 DNA reads TGTGCCAGCAGCTTAGGGCCTAGCGGGGGTCAAGAGACCCAGTACTTC. Its protein product is CASSLGPSGGQETQYF.

The chain has TRBV6-5 and TRBJ1-2; a weak D match, TRBD1 (6 bases). The CDR3 has 15 residues. Looked up from germline, CDR1 is MNHEY and CDR2 is SVGAGI. V gave up 2 bases and J gave up 8 bases, with 18 bases separating them. The CDR3 sequence is CASSYDRRGSWGYTF. The CDR3 region has the DNA TGTGCCAGCAGTTACGACAGGAGAGGTAGTTGGGGCTACACCTTC.

The chain carries TRBV5-1 and TRBJ1-2, with D uncertain. CDR1 and CDR2 (germline): SGHRS, YFSETQ. V was shortened by 0 bases and J by 8 bases, with 17 bases between the two germline ends. The CDR3 sequence is 15 residues long. Here the CDR3 reads CASSLGLEVGDGYTF. For the CDR3, the DNA is TGCGCCAGCAGCTTGGGTTTGGAGGTGGGAGACGGCTACACCTTC. The full variable domain, its missing parts supplied by reference TRBV5-1 and TRBJ1-2, is KAGVTQTPRYLIKTRGQQVTLSCSPISGHRSVSWYQQTPGQGLQFLFEYFSETQRNKGNFPGRFSGRQFSNSRSEMNVSTLELGDSALYLCASSLGLEVGDGYTFGSGTRLTVV.

The chain joins TRBV2 to TRBJ2-7, with 8 bases fitting TRBD1. The CDR3 extends over 13 amino acids. The trim removed 8 bases at V and 3 bases at J, leaving 6 bases unmatched. CDR1 is SNHLY and CDR2 is FYNNEI in the germline V gene. CDR3 loop: CASAGQVDYEQYF. As DNA, the CDR3 is TGTGCCAGCGCGGGACAGGTCGACTACGAGCAGTACTTC. The full variable domain, in which reference TRBV2 and TRBJ2-7 provide the parts outside the CDR3, is EPEVTQTPSHQVTQMGQEVILRCVPISNHLYFYWYRQILGQKVEFLVSFYNNEISEKSEIFDDQFSVERPDGSNFTLKIRSTKLEDSAMYFCASAGQVDYEQYFGPGTRLTVT.

This clone showed up just a few times. The V gene is TRBV6-5, the J gene TRBJ1-5; TRBD1 is a possible D gene (5 bases). This CDR3 contains 12 residues. Germline lookup yields CDR1 MNHEY and CDR2 SVGAGI. Trimming cost V 8 bases and J 3 bases, with 8 bases left between them. CDR3 sequence: CASGAPNQPQHF. The DNA for the CDR3 is TGTGCCAGCGGGGCACCCAATCAGCCCCAGCATTTT.

The V and J genes are TRBV19 and TRBJ2-3; 7 nucleotides match TRBD1. Per germline, CDR1 LNHDA and CDR2 SQIVND (reference sequence). J was trimmed by 1 base and V by 4 bases; bases with no gene match: 8. The CDR3 runs to 16 residues. CDR3 in amino acids: CASSTRDSGRTDTQYF. CDR3 coding DNA: TGTGCCAGTAGTACCCGGGACAGCGGTCGCACAGATACGCAGTATTTT.

The chain recombines TRBV7-9 with TRBJ2-7; 11 bases fit TRBD1. The CDR3 has 14 amino acids. V lost 4 bases and J lost 4; bases outside the gene matches: 3. Germline lookup yields CDR1 SEHNR and CDR2 FQNEAQ (reference sequence). Written as DNA, the CDR3 is TGTGCCAGCAGCTCCGGGACAGGGGGATACGAGCAGTACTTC. It codes for CASSSGTGGYEQYF.

V gene TRBV18 combines with J gene TRBJ2-7; D remains unclear. Germline CDR1 KGHSH, CDR2 LQKENI. The CDR3 totals 16 residues. Trimming removed 3 bases at V and 3 bases at J, with 18 bases between. CDR3 residues: CASSPLPGDRYYEQYF. CDR3 coding DNA: TGTGCCAGCTCACCCCTACCTGGAGATCGCTACTACGAGCAGTACTTC.

The chain employs TRBV15 and TRBJ2-7; a possible D gene is TRBD1 (5 bases). The V gene's germline CDR1 is LNHNV and CDR2 YYDKDF (reference sequence). This CDR3 region has 16 residues. Between the trimmed V and J ends, which lost 5 bases and 4 bases, there was a span of 21 bases. CDR3 nucleotide sequence: TGTGCCACCAGCCACACGGACGTCAGGGCTCCATACGAGCAGTACTTC. It specifies CATSHTDVRAPYEQYF.

This clone was observed a handful of times. The chain carries TRBV6-6 and TRBJ1-4, with TRBD1 matching over 10 bases. V was pared by 5 bases and J by 8 bases, with 8 bases of the junction left unmatched. This CDR3 has 15 residues. Germline CDR1 and CDR2: MNHNY and SVGAGI (reference sequence). In nucleotides, the CDR3 is TGTGCCAGCAGTGTCCAAGGGACAGGGGTCGAAAAACTGTTTTTT. This encodes CASSVQGTGVEKLFF.

The chain couples TRBV7-6 to TRBJ2-5; D possibly corresponds to TRBD1 (6 bases). The CDR3 is made up of 15 amino acids. Trimming stripped 2 bases from V and 1 base from J, with 11 bases between. CDR1 SGHVS and CDR2 FNYEAQ come from the germline V gene. CDR3 amino acids: CASSLYTGIQETQYF. The CDR3 region has the DNA TGTGCCAGCAGCTTATACACAGGGATCCAAGAGACCCAGTACTTC.

This rearrangement joins TRBV7-2 to TRBJ2-2, with 7 bases lining up with TRBD1. Germline V gene sequence: CDR1 SGHTA, CDR2 FQGNSA. Trimming removed 4 bases from V and 8 bases from J; junction bases left unmatched: 1. The CDR3 has 12 amino acids. CDR3 residues: CASSSDRGELFF. The CDR3 region has the DNA TGTGCCAGCAGCTCGGACAGGGGGGAGCTGTTTTTT.

The chain combines TRBV10-3 with TRBJ1-5; D perhaps matches TRBD1 (5 bases). There are 12 residues in the CDR3. The V end lost 3 bases, the J end lost 5 bases, and 5 bases lay between the germline ends. Germline lookup yields CDR1 ENHRY and CDR2 SYGVKD. The CDR3 bases are TGTGCCATCAGTGACAGGGATCAGCCCCAGCATTTT. This translates into CAISDRDQPQHF.

The chain has TRBV6-4 and TRBJ2-2; a possible D gene is TRBD2 (5 bases). The CDR3 totals 13 residues. With 3 bases removed from V and 7 bases from J, the gap between germline ends came to 9 bases. The germline CDR1 and CDR2 sequences are MRHNA and SNTAGT. As DNA, the CDR3 is TGTGCCAGCAGTGATATAAGCGGCGGGGAGCTGTTTTTT. The encoded protein is CASSDISGGELFF.